This TCR beta chain was sequenced for a study of beta chain features in type 1 diabetes. About the study: Sorted cells examined across all samples numbered approximately 100 million.

Investigators reverse transcribed all isolated RNA, so they sequenced expressed TCRB transcripts. Only in-frame clones appear in the TCRdb table, and some are missing; sequencing was by immunoSEQ multiplex PCR. The profile shows about 42,000 clones, roughly 50% of them singletons. This sequence was found in a woman aged 30 to 39 in good health. Material for sequencing was stem cell memory CD4+ T cells from blood.

CDR3 in amino acids: CSVVAAAPEAFF. In nucleotides, the CDR3 is TGCAGCGTCGTTGCGGCAGCACCTGAAGCTTTCTTT. The genes are TRBV29-1 and TRBJ1-1; D ambiguous. CDR3 length: 12 residues. The V gene's germline CDR1 is SQVTM and CDR2 ANQGSEA. V lost 6 bases and J 6 bases, leaving 14 bases between the germline ends. The whole variable domain, remainder taken from reference TRBV29-1 and TRBJ1-1, is SAVISQKPSRDICQRGTSLTIQCQVDSQVTMMFWYRQQPGQSLTLIATANQGSEATYESGFVIDKFPISRPNLTFSTLTVSNMSPEDSSIYLCSVVAAAPEAFFGQGTRLTVV.